The next 6 T cell receptor beta chains were all read from a single sample in a study of T cells expressing NK-cell markers. TCRdb reworked the 5' RACE reads into one entry per CDR3 protein, no DNA. Across about 460,000 distinct CDR3 sequences, the top ten clones capture over 1.3% of the sample. The sequenced sample was blood T cells: a sorted CD56 or NKG2C T cell subset, CD4+ or CD8+ T cells, or bulk PBMC T cells (not recorded which). Source of these receptors: a woman aged 45-60 years in good health.

This sequence joins TRBV5-1 and TRBJ2-5; TCRdb reports TRBD2, a call that lacks DNA to check it against. This CDR3 comprises 15 residues. Germline assignment: CDR1 SGHRS and CDR2 YFSETQ. CDR3 sequence reads: CASSPEGLAGETQYF.

The rearrangement joins TRBV6-1 to TRBJ2-5. Germline CDR1 is MNHNS and CDR2 is SASEGT. There are 12 residues in the CDR3. CDR3 sequence reads: CAAAVAQETQYF.

The gene calls are TRBV29-1 and TRBJ2-7. Germline lookup yields CDR1 SQVTM and CDR2 ANQGSEA. This CDR3 has 13 amino acids. CDR3 in amino acids: CSVEESDGYEQYF.

The chain links TRBV6-5 to TRBJ2-5; TCRdb lists TRBD1, though no DNA is available to test this call. There are 16 residues in the CDR3. Germline V lookup: CDR1 MNHEY, CDR2 SVGAGI. CDR3 loop: CASSGRGGGRQETQYF.

This chain uses TRBV11-2 with TRBJ2-7. The CDR3 has 13 residues. CDR1 is SGHAT, CDR2 FQNNGV, per germline. CDR3 protein: CASSLLIAYEQYF. Combining the CDR3 with reference TRBV11-2 and TRBJ2-7 gives the whole variable domain EAGVAQSPRYKIIEKRQSVAFWCNPISGHATLYWYQQILGQGPKLLIQFQNNGVVDDSQLPKDRFSAERLKGVDSTLKIQPAKLEDSAVYLCASSLLIAYEQYFGPGTRLTVT.

The CDR3 spells CASSLAGTGSQPQHF. This chain uses TRBV27 with TRBJ1-5; TCRdb returns TRBD1, unconfirmable since there is no DNA. Germline lookup yields CDR1 MNHEY and CDR2 SMNVEV (reference sequence). The CDR3 loop spans 15 amino acids.